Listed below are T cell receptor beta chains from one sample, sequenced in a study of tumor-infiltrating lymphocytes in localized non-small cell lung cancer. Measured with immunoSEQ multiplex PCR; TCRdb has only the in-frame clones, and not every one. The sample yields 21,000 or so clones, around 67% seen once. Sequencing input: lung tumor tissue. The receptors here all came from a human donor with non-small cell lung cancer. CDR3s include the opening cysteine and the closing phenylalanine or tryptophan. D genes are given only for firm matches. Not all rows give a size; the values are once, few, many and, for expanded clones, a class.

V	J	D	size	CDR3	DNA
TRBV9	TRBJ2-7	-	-	CASSPNSRSYEQYF	TGTGCCAGCAGCCCCAACAGCCGATCCTACGAGCAGTACTTC
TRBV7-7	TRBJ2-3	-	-	CASSLRATSTDTQYF	TGTGCCAGCAGCTTACGGGCTACTAGCACAGATACGCAGTATTTT
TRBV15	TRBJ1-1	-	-	CATSLTENTEAFF	TGTGCCACCAGCCTGACAGAGAACACTGAAGCTTTCTTT
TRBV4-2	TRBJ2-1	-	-	CASSPSDWNEQFF	TGTGCCAGCAGCCCATCGGACTGGAATGAGCAGTTCTTC
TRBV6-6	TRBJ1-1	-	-	CASSQWGTNEAFF	TGTGCCAGCAGCCAATGGGGGACTAATGAAGCTTTCTTT
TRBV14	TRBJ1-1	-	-	CASSRQGPIRTEAFF	TGTGCCAGCAGCCGGCAGGGGCCTATTCGCACTGAAGCTTTCTTT
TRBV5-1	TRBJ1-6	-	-	CASSLGPGGNNSPLHF	TGCGCCAGCAGCTTGGGCCCAGGCGGTAATAATTCACCCCTCCACTTT
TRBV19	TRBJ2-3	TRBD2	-	CASSLGGGTDTQYF	TGTGCCAGTAGTCTCGGGGGGGGCACAGATACGCAGTATTTT
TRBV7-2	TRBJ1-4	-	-	CASSPEMVMGKLFF	TGTGCCAGCAGCCCCGAGATGGTAATGGGGAAACTGTTTTTT
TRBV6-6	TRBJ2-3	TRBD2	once	CASSPKLAGDTDTQYF	TGTGCCAGCAGCCCGAAATTAGCGGGAGACACAGATACGCAGTATTTT
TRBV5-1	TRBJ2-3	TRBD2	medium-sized	CASSLDRAGLDEYF	TGCGCCAGCAGCTTGGACAGGGCGGGACTAGATGAGTATTTT
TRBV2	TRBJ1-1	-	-	CASSEGLGYGTEAFF	TGTGCCAGCAGTGAAGGTCTAGGGTATGGCACTGAAGCTTTCTTT
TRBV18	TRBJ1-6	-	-	CASSLGQYNSPLHF	TGTGCCAGCTCACTCGGACAGTATAATTCACCCCTCCACTTT
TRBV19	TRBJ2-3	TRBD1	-	CASSDRGADTQYF	TGTGCCAGTAGCGACAGGGGCGCAGATACGCAGTATTTT
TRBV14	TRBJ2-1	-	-	CASSQVGGKSYNEQFF	TGTGCCAGCAGCCAAGTGGGCGGAAAGAGCTACAATGAGCAGTTCTTC
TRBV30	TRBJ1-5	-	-	CAWSAGNDQPQHF	TGTGCCTGGAGTGCAGGGAATGATCAGCCCCAGCATTTT
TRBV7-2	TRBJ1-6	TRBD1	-	CASSTRTGGLRSPLHF	TGTGCCAGCAGCACGCGGACAGGGGGATTACGTTCACCCCTCCACTTT
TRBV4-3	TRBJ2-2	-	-	CASSQAIKNTGELFF	TGCGCCAGCAGCCAAGCCATAAAGAACACCGGGGAGCTGTTTTTT
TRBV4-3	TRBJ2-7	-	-	CASSQDVGLWGSGEQYF	TGCGCCAGCAGCCAAGACGTAGGGCTTTGGGGGTCGGGCGAGCAGTACTTC
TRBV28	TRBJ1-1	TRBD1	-	CASRWTGGRNKEAFF	TGTGCCAGCAGGTGGACAGGGGGCCGGAACAAGGAAGCTTTCTTT
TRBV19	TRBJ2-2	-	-	CASGSLQGIDRTGELFF	TGTGCCAGTGGCTCCTTACAGGGAATTGACCGCACCGGGGAGCTGTTTTTT
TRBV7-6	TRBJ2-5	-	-	CASSPLPRLETQYF	TGTGCCAGCAGCCCCCTACCCCGCCTCGAGACCCAGTACTTC
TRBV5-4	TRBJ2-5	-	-	CASSPRAEGTQYF	TGTGCCAGCAGCCCCAGGGCCGAGGGGACCCAGTACTTC
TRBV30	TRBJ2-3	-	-	CAGHLVPTDTQYF	TGTGCCGGCCACCTAGTCCCCACAGATACGCAGTATTTT
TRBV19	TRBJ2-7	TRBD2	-	CASSEPGLGTYEQYF	TGTGCCAGTAGCGAACCGGGACTAGGAACCTACGAGCAGTACTTC
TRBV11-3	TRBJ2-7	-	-	CASSLGQGLSYEQYF	TGTGCCAGCAGCTTAGGGCAGGGGCTTTCCTACGAGCAGTACTTC
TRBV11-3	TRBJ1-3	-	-	CASSLRANTIYF	TGTGCCAGCAGCTTACGTGCAAACACCATATATTTT
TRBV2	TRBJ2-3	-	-	CASSARPTTDTQYF	TGTGCCAGCAGTGCGCGACCAACCACAGATACGCAGTATTTT
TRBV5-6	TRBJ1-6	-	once	CASSYGNNSPLHF	TGTGCCAGCAGCTATGGAAACAATTCACCCCTCCACTTT
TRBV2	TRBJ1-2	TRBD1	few	CASRKDRGGGGYTF	TGTGCCAGCAGAAAAGACAGGGGGGGAGGTGGCTACACCTTC
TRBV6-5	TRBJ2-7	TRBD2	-	CASSSLAGSSYEQYF	TGTGCCAGCAGTTCACTAGCGGGGAGCTCCTACGAGCAGTACTTC
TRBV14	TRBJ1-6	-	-	CASTGGLSYNSPLHF	TGTGCCAGCACGGGGGGCCTCTCCTATAATTCACCCCTCCACTTT
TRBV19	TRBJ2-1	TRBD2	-	CASTSWASGVRGEQFF	TGTGCCAGTACCTCGTGGGCTAGCGGGGTTCGAGGTGAGCAGTTCTTC
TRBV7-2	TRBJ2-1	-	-	CASSLGGFYDEQFF	TGTGCCAGCAGCTTAGGGGGGTTCTACGATGAGCAGTTCTTC
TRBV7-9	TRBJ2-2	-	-	CASSLWDTGELFF	TGTGCCAGCAGCTTATGGGACACCGGGGAGCTGTTTTTT
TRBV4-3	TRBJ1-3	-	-	CASSQEKPSSGNTIYF	TGCGCCAGCAGCCAAGAGAAGCCGAGCTCTGGAAACACCATATATTTT
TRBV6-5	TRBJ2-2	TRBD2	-	CASTLGGGRTGELFF	TGTGCCAGCACCCTCGGCGGGGGGAGGACCGGGGAGCTGTTTTTT
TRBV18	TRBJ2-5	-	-	CASSLNQETQYF	TGTGCCAGCTCGTTAAACCAAGAGACCCAGTACTTC
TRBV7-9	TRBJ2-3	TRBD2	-	CASSLRLAGGSDTQYF	TGTGCCAGCAGCCTCCGACTAGCGGGGGGTTCAGATACGCAGTATTTT
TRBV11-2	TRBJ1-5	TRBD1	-	CASSRDRVGQPQHF	TGTGCCAGCAGCCGCGACAGGGTGGGCCAGCCCCAGCATTTT
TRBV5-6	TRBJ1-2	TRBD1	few	CASRINRGNYGYTF	TGTGCCAGCAGGATCAACAGGGGTAACTATGGCTACACCTTC
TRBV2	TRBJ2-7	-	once	CASSLAPYEQYF	TGTGCCAGTTCACTGGCGCCCTACGAGCAGTACTTC
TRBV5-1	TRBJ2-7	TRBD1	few	CASSRVSPGQGSSETYEQYF	TGCGCCAGCAGCCGCGTATCTCCGGGACAGGGTTCTTCCGAAACCTACGAGCAGTACTTC
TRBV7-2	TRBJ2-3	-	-	CASSSYTTDTQYF	TGTGCCAGCAGCTCTTACACCACAGATACGCAGTATTTT
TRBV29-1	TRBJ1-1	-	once	CSVEGQGSTEAFF	TGCAGCGTTGAGGGCCAGGGGAGCACTGAAGCTTTCTTT
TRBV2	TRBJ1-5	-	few	CASMRGRNSNQPQHF	TGTGCCAGCATGAGGGGACGGAATAGCAATCAGCCCCAGCATTTT
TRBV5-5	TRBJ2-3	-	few	CASSSGVNTQYF	TGTGCCAGCAGCTCGGGAGTTAATACGCAGTATTTT
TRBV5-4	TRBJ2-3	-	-	CASSLAGRARHTQYF	TGTGCCAGCAGCTTGGCCGGACGGGCAAGGCATACGCAGTATTTT
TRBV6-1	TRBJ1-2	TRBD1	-	CASSPGQGVYGYTF	TGTGCCAGCAGTCCAGGACAGGGTGTCTATGGCTACACCTTC
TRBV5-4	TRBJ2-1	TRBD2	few	CASSLQAGGQGGEQFF	TGTGCCAGCAGCTTACAAGCGGGGGGCCAAGGCGGCGAGCAGTTCTTC
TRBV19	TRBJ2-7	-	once	CASSIDPAGPTSRSKQYF	TGTGCCAGTAGTATAGATCCTGCGGGACCCACCTCCAGGAGTAAGCAGTACTTC